These T cell receptor beta chains were read from a single sample in a study of T cells in Graves' hyperthyroidism and ophthalmopathy. In TCRdb, the multiplex PCR reads were re-called with MiXCR into one record per CDR3 protein. This repertoire shows 450,000 to 700,000 distinct CDR3 sequences, under 60% found once; its top ten account for around 20%. The sequencing input was peripheral blood or thyroid tissue (not recorded which). These receptors were obtained from an adult woman with Graves' disease, either hyperthyroidism or ophthalmopathy (not recorded which). Each CDR3 is given with its conserved first and last residue. The order of the fields is V gene, D gene, J gene, clone size, CDR3 protein, CDR3 DNA. The D gene is left open where the match is weak. The size of a clone is reported for some rows only, either as once, few or many, or as a class for expanded clones.

TRBV29-1	NA	TRBJ1-3	NA	CSQVGAGRDTIYF	TGCAGCCAAGTTGGCGCAGGGAGAGACACCATATATTTT
TRBV3-1	NA	TRBJ1-1	many	CASSHRDAAAFF	TGTGCCAGCAGCCACAGGGACGCTGCCGCTTTCTTT
TRBV4-1	NA	TRBJ2-7	many	CASSLREKTGVYEQYF	TGCGCCAGCAGCCTGCGGGAGAAGACAGGGGTTTACGAGCAGTACTTC
TRBV2	TRBD1	TRBJ1-1	NA	CASRGDRDAEASF	TGTGCCAGCAGGGGGGACAGAGACGCTGAAGCTTCCTTT
TRBV2	NA	TRBJ2-2	many	CASSLNRVRKNTGELFF	TGTGCCAGCAGCCTAAACCGGGTCCGAAAAAACACCGGGGAGCTGTTTTTT
TRBV7-2	NA	TRBJ2-7	many	CASSQGGGFQYEQYF	TGTGCCAGCAGCCAGGGGGGTGGCTTCCAGTACGAGCAGTACTTC
TRBV24-1	NA	TRBJ2-5	NA	CAIRGAYNETQYF	TGTGCCATCAGGGGGGCCTACAATGAGACCCAGTACTTC
TRBV19	TRBD2	TRBJ2-7	NA	CASGMGASGSYEQYF	TGTGCCAGTGGTATGGGGGCTAGCGGGAGCTACGAGCAGTACTTC
TRBV4-1	TRBD2	TRBJ2-7	many	CASSQVDMGLAGGHEQYF	TGCGCCAGCAGCCAAGTTGATATGGGACTAGCGGGAGGCCACGAGCAGTACTTC
TRBV29-1	NA	TRBJ1-2	NA	CSVDRTLRSYGYTF	TGCAGCGTTGACCGGACGCTGCGCAGCTATGGCTACACCTTC
TRBV6-5	NA	TRBJ2-7	many	CASSYSRFSPSYEQYF	TGTGCCAGCAGTTACTCTCGGTTCAGCCCCTCCTACGAGCAGTACTTC
TRBV30	NA	TRBJ1-1	few	CAWSRFRTEAFF	TGTGCCTGGAGCCGTTTTAGGACTGAAGCTTTCTTT
TRBV20-1	NA	TRBJ1-5	NA	CSARDTPYSNQPQHF	TGCAGTGCTAGAGATACGCCGTATAGCAATCAGCCCCAGCATTTT
TRBV10-3	TRBD1	TRBJ2-5	many	CAISESGQGLQETQYF	TGTGCCATCAGTGAGTCGGGACAGGGATTACAAGAGACCCAGTACTTC
TRBV12-3/TRBV12-4	NA	TRBJ1-6	once	CASSYRGSANSPLHF	TGTGCCAGCAGTTACCGGGGGTCGGCCAATTCACCCCTCCACTTT
TRBV20-1	NA	TRBJ2-7	NA	CSAGRVQGLEQYF	TGCAGTGCTGGCAGAGTGCAGGGTCTCGAGCAGTACTTC
TRBV9	NA	TRBJ2-2	NA	CASSVPGSGNGELFF	TGTGCCAGCTCAGTCCCGGGCTCAGGAAACGGGGAGCTGTTTTTT
TRBV7-9	NA	TRBJ2-7	NA	CAGSPNYEQYF	TGTGCCGGCAGCCCAAACTACGAGCAGTACTTC
TRBV30	NA	TRBJ1-1	many	CAWMDERGSTEAFF	TGTGCCTGGATGGACGAACGGGGGTCCACTGAAGCTTTCTTT
TRBV11-2	NA	TRBJ2-2	many	CASSEPGTVMTGELFF	TGTGCCAGCAGTGAGCCAGGGACGGTCATGACCGGGGAGCTGTTTTTT
TRBV2	TRBD1	TRBJ1-5	NA	CALTGPNQPQHF	TGTGCCTTGACAGGGCCCAATCAGCCCCAGCATTTT
TRBV11-2	NA	TRBJ2-5	many	CASSRSVLETQYF	TGTGCCAGCAGCCGCAGTGTGCTCGAGACCCAGTACTTC
TRBV15	NA	TRBJ2-6	few	CATSRPAF	TGTGCCACCAGCAGACCGGCATTC
TRBV5-1	TRBD2	TRBJ2-1	NA	CASSRGTSGVYNEQFF	TGCGCCAGCAGCCGGGGGACTAGCGGGGTGTACAATGAGCAGTTCTTC
TRBV2	NA	TRBJ2-7	NA	CASPQGNEQYF	TGTGCTAGCCCTCAGGGCAACGAGCAGTACTTC
TRBV27	NA	TRBJ2-5	NA	CASSTDYWTETQYF	TGTGCCAGCAGTACGGACTATTGGACGGAGACCCAGTACTTC
TRBV7-9	NA	TRBJ1-6	NA	CASSWTSGNNSPLHF	TGTGCCAGCAGCTGGACTAGCGGGAATAATTCACCCCTCCACTTT
TRBV5-1	NA	TRBJ2-5	many	CASSMGLWETQYF	TGCGCCAGCAGCATGGGACTTTGGGAGACCCAGTACTTC
TRBV7-2	TRBD2	TRBJ2-7	NA	CASSFRTSGRNVQYF	TGTGCCAGCAGCTTTAGGACTAGCGGTCGTAATGTGCAGTACTTC
TRBV11-1	NA	TRBJ2-7	NA	CASSLAKGGYEQYF	TGTGCCAGCAGCTTAGCTAAAGGTGGCTACGAGCAGTACTTC
TRBV15	TRBD1	TRBJ1-4	NA	CATSSRDRAHEKLFF	TGTGCCACCAGCAGCCGGGACAGGGCCCATGAAAAACTGTTTTTT
TRBV24-1	NA	TRBJ2-7	NA	CATSARERGNEQYF	TGTGCCACCAGTGCTAGAGAGAGGGGAAACGAGCAGTACTTC
TRBV7-8	NA	TRBJ1-2	NA	CASSSIRGYTF	TGTGCCAGCAGCTCAATACGAGGGTACACCTTC
TRBV6-6	NA	TRBJ1-6	many	CASSSGSNSPLHF	TGTGCCAGCAGTTCCGGGTCTAATTCACCCCTCCACTTT
TRBV12-3/TRBV12-4	NA	TRBJ1-6	many	CASSFGQNNSPLHF	TGTGCCAGCAGTTTCGGGCAGAATAATTCACCCCTCCACTTT
TRBV6-5	TRBD2	TRBJ2-7	many	CASSYPLAGGGYEQYF	TGTGCCAGCAGTTACCCGCTAGCGGGAGGGGGCTACGAGCAGTACTTC
TRBV4-1	TRBD1	TRBJ1-2	once	CASSPTGTGGLRGYGYTF	TGCGCCAGCAGCCCTACCGGGACAGGGGGCCTGCGCGGCTATGGCTACACCTTC
TRBV7-9	NA	TRBJ1-1	NA	CASSWTSGMNTEAFF	TGTGCCAGCAGCTGGACTAGCGGGATGAACACTGAAGCTTTCTTT
TRBV20-1	TRBD2	TRBJ2-7	many	CSAMSGRASYEQYF	TGCAGTGCTATGAGCGGGAGGGCGTCCTACGAGCAGTACTTC
TRBV2	NA	TRBJ2-1	NA	CASSENSYNEQFF	TGTGCCAGTAGCGAAAATTCCTACAATGAGCAGTTCTTC
TRBV7-9	TRBD2	TRBJ2-5	NA	CASSPGLDLGLQETQYF	TGTGCCAGCAGCCCGGGCCTCGACCTGGGACTACAAGAGACCCAGTACTTC